One and the same sample provided the 4 T cell receptor beta chains below, sequenced in a study of blood T cell repertoires in COVID-19. Sequenced by immunoSEQ multiplex PCR; TCRdb stores in-frame clones only, minus some. This sample carries over 40,000 clones, 85% to 90% of them seen once, and the ten largest clones take roughly a quarter. Sample: peripheral blood. Receptor source: a human donor in a cohort sampled during active COVID-19.

The chain is built from TRBV29-1 and TRBJ2-3; the D gene is possibly TRBD1 (5 bases). The V and J ends lost 5 bases and 5 bases respectively, with 17 bases between them. The CDR3 runs 14 residues. Germline CDR1 SQVTM, CDR2 ANQGSEA. The CDR3 nucleotides read TGCAGCGTTTCTGATAGGCCGCAGGGAGATACGCAGTATTTT. Protein product: CSVSDRPQGDTQYF.

The chain has TRBV9 and TRBJ2-2; TRBD2 aligns across 8 bases. V shed 10 bases and J 0 bases; nucleotides not matched to a gene: 8. The V gene's germline CDR1 is SGDLS and CDR2 YYNGEE. This CDR3 spans 15 amino acids. Here the CDR3 DNA reads TGTGCCTCCCGGCGGGGACTAGCGAACACCGGGGAGCTGTTTTTT. This gives the protein CASRRGLANTGELFF.

This clone turned up a few times. Other DNA variants within this sample encode the same CDR3. The CDR3 sequence: CASSASGVYQETQYF. The CDR3 DNA is TGTGCCAGCAGCGCCAGCGGGGTGTACCAAGAGACCCAGTACTTC. The chain carries TRBV11-2 and TRBJ2-5, with 7 positions matching TRBD2. With 5 bases clipped from V and 0 bases from J, the junction kept 6 bases outside the gene matches. The CDR3 has 15 residues. Per germline, CDR1 SGHAT and CDR2 FQNNGV.

This sequence joins TRBV28 and TRBJ2-1, with a weak D call TRBD1 (7 bases). V lost 3 bases, J lost 1 base, and 22 bases lay in between. Germline V lookup: CDR1 MDHEN, CDR2 SYDVKM. The CDR3 spans 19 residues. The CDR3 DNA sequence: TGTGCCAGCAGTTTCCCAGGGGGACTTCGCGCAAAATCCTACAATGAGCAGTTCTTC. Encoded protein: CASSFPGGLRAKSYNEQFF.